This is a list of T cell receptor beta chains from one sample in a study of T cells after yellow fever vaccination. TCRdb reprocessed the 5' RACE reads with MiXCR, giving one entry per CDR3 protein. The sample carries some 350,000 distinct CDR3 sequences, under 5% recorded once. The sample was PBMCs, taken 5 days after the yellow fever booster vaccination. The receptors stem from a young man who received the YFV17D yellow fever vaccine. CDR3s include the opening cysteine and the closing phenylalanine or tryptophan. D genes are given only for firm matches. The listing skips clone size in some rows; elsewhere it reads once, few, many or a size class.

v_call	d_call	j_call	clone_size	cdr3_nt	cdr3_aa
TRBV7-9	.	TRBJ2-4	.	TGTGCCAGCAGCTCGGACCGGGGCCTCCAGGGGAACATTCAGTACTTC	CASSSDRGLQGNIQYF
TRBV12-3/TRBV12-4	.	TRBJ2-6	few	TGTGCCAGCAGTCTCAACCCAGGGGCTGGGGCCAACGTCCTGACTTTC	CASSLNPGAGANVLTF
TRBV12-3/TRBV12-4	.	TRBJ2-3	few	TGTGCCAGCAGTTTGAGGGGGACGGGCACAGATACGCAGTATTTT	CASSLRGTGTDTQYF
TRBV5-4	.	TRBJ2-3	few	TGTGCCAGCAGCCCCTCCACTGCTCCTGTGGGGGAGCAGTATTTT	CASSPSTAPVGEQYF
TRBV6-6	.	TRBJ2-6	.	TGTGCCAGCAGTTACGCCCCAGCTGGGGCCAACGTCCTGACTTTC	CASSYAPAGANVLTF
TRBV5-1	.	TRBJ1-2	many	TGCGCCAGCAGCTTGGAGTCGACCAACTATGGCTACACCTTC	CASSLESTNYGYTF
TRBV11-2	TRBD1	TRBJ2-2	many	TGTGCCAGCAGCTTAGGACAGGGGACCGGGGAGCTGTTTTTT	CASSLGQGTGELFF
TRBV6-6	.	TRBJ2-4	many	TGTGCCAGCAGTTCCGCCTTAGGACGGGCAGCTCCGTTAGCCAAAAACATTCAGTACTTC	CASSSALGRAAPLAKNIQYF
TRBV7-2	.	TRBJ1-1	.	TGTGCCAGCAGCCGTACCACAGCCACTGAAGCTTTCTTT	CASSRTTATEAFF
TRBV20-1	.	TRBJ2-3	.	TGCAGTGCTAGAGATGGGACTAGCACAGATACGCAGTATTTT	CSARDGTSTDTQYF
TRBV24-1	.	TRBJ2-1	few	TGTGCCACCAGTCAGTATCACAATGAGCAGTTCTTC	CATSQYHNEQFF
TRBV5-1	.	TRBJ1-4	.	TGCGCCAGCAGCCCACGGGGGGGGACTAATGAAAAACTGTTTTTT	CASSPRGGTNEKLFF
TRBV6-5	.	TRBJ2-7	many	TGTGCCAGCAGTTATATACAGAGCTCCTACGAGCAGTACTTC	CASSYIQSSYEQYF
TRBV7-9	.	TRBJ2-3	.	TGTGCCAGCAGCGGTCGACAGGTTAGCACAGATACGCAGTATTTT	CASSGRQVSTDTQYF
TRBV13	.	TRBJ2-3	few	TGTGCCAGCAGCTTAGCGGCGGGTGGTTATACCACAGATACGCAGTATTTT	CASSLAAGGYTTDTQYF
TRBV29-1	.	TRBJ2-7	.	TGCAGCGTTGAGTCCAGGGCTGACTCCTACGAGCAGTACTTC	CSVESRADSYEQYF
TRBV15	.	TRBJ1-5	few	TGTGCTACAAGCTGGGGGCTTAGCAATCAGCCCCAGCATTTT	CATSWGLSNQPQHF
TRBV3-2	.	TRBJ2-4	many	TGTGCCAGCAGCCCAGGACAGGGCCTAGCCAAAAACATTCAGTACTTC	CASSPGQGLAKNIQYF
TRBV6-5	.	TRBJ1-1	.	TGTGCCAGCAGTGAACACCCGAACACTGAAGCTTTCTTT	CASSEHPNTEAFF
TRBV20-1	.	TRBJ1-1	.	TGCAGTGCTAGGAAAAGTCTCATGAACACTGAAGCTTTCTTT	CSARKSLMNTEAFF
TRBV7-9	.	TRBJ2-3	many	TGTGCCAGCATCCATAAAGGAGAGGGAGAGGCAGATACGCAGTATTTT	CASIHKGEGEADTQYF
TRBV6-6	.	TRBJ1-1	many	TGTGCCAGCAGTTACGGGTCGGGGACTGAAGCTTTCTTT	CASSYGSGTEAFF
TRBV5-1	.	TRBJ1-1	many	TGCGCCAGCAGCTTGGTCCCTTCACAGGGCACTGAAGCTTTCTTT	CASSLVPSQGTEAFF
TRBV7-2	TRBD1	TRBJ1-2	few	TGTGCCAGCAGCTCGAACAGGGGAGGGGGCTACACCTTC	CASSSNRGGGYTF
TRBV4-2	.	TRBJ2-1	.	TGTGCCAGCAGCCAAGGAACGGGAAGCGGAGCCTACAATGAGCAGTTCTTC	CASSQGTGSGAYNEQFF
TRBV5-1	.	TRBJ2-4	few	TGCGCCAGCAGCTTCCGGGGGTATGAAAACATTCAGTACTTC	CASSFRGYENIQYF
TRBV9	.	TRBJ1-4	.	TGTGCCAGCAGCGCCTCGGGGGGCCTTAATGAAAAACTGTTTTTT	CASSASGGLNEKLFF
TRBV5-4	TRBD1	TRBJ1-6	.	TGTGCCAGCAGCTTGTGGACAGGTTGGGTCGAGGCGTCACCCCTCCACTTT	CASSLWTGWVEASPLHF
TRBV18	.	TRBJ1-2	.	TGTGCCAGCTCACCACGACCGGACATTCAAGGGGGGGACTATGGCTACACCTTC	CASSPRPDIQGGDYGYTF
TRBV18	.	TRBJ2-5	many	TGTGCCAGCAGCCCGTCGCAAGAGACCCAGTACTTC	CASSPSQETQYF
TRBV5-4	.	TRBJ2-3	few	TGTGCCAGCAGCCCAGGACACTCTAGCACAGATACGCAGTATTTT	CASSPGHSSTDTQYF
TRBV4-3	.	TRBJ1-1	few	TGCGCCAGCAGTCAGGGTTTTCTGGAGATGAACACTGAAGCTTTCTTT	CASSQGFLEMNTEAFF
TRBV5-1	TRBD1	TRBJ2-3	many	TGCGCCAGCAGCTTGGACAGGGGGAAGGATACGCAGTATTTT	CASSLDRGKDTQYF
TRBV20-1	.	TRBJ2-7	many	TGCAGTGTTGCCGGGATCCGCTACGAGCAGTACTTC	CSVAGIRYEQYF
TRBV29-1	.	TRBJ2-1	few	TGCAGCGTTGTGAGCAGATACAATGAGCAGTTCTTC	CSVVSRYNEQFF
TRBV9	.	TRBJ1-3	many	TGTGCCAGCAGCAATAGGCCCGGGACGCAAAACACCATATATTTT	CASSNRPGTQNTIYF